This T cell receptor (beta chain) was recovered during a study of a mutant IDH1 vaccine in newly diagnosed glioma. Points on this clone: As yet, its antigen is unknown.

This sample's time point: week 23, last vaccination. Vaccination comprised doses that each held 300 ug of mutant IDH1 20-mer peptide, plus topical imiquimod. From germline, CDR1 is SGHRS and CDR2 YFSETQ. V shed 1 base and J shed 4 bases, with 15 bases lying between them. This CDR3 contains 15 residues. The assay was immunoSEQ multiplex PCR, and TCRdb's table has in-frame clones only and misses some. The sample contains approximately 60,000 clones, roughly 85% of which appear only once. The chain uses TRBV5-1 and TRBJ2-7; D might be TRBD1 (5 bases). The source is a young man with glioma. The material was PBMCs, obtained from a glioma patient whose treatment included an IDH1 peptide vaccine. CDR3 sequence reads: CASSLHPGQLYEQYF. The CDR3, as DNA: TGCGCCAGCAGCTTGCATCCCGGACAACTGTACGAGCAGTACTTC.